A selection of T cell receptor beta chains follows, all from one sample in a study of blood T cell repertoires in COVID-19. Clones were sequenced by immunoSEQ multiplex PCR, and TCRdb holds only the in-frame ones, with some missing. The repertoire has more than 95,000 clones, roughly 90% of them found once; the top ten carry approximately 8.1%. The sample was peripheral blood. The receptors stem from a man aged 45-65 years with acute or convalescent COVID-19. The CDR3 runs from the conserved cysteine through the conserved F or W. Fields, in order: V gene, clone size, D gene, J gene, CDR3 DNA, CDR3 protein. D genes are given only for firm matches. Size tells how often a clone was seen (once, few, many) or the class of an expanded clone, and some rows leave it out.

TRBV5-1	-	-	TRBJ2-6	TGCGCCAGCAGCTTGGGGTCTGGCAGGGCATTTAACTCTGGGGCCAACGTCCTGACTTTC	CASSLGSGRAFNSGANVLTF
TRBV9	-	TRBD2	TRBJ2-1	TGTGCCAGCAGCGTAGAACCGGCCGGGGGAGCGGGAGACGTCCGTGAGCAGTTCTTC	CASSVEPAGGAGDVREQFF
TRBV29-1	once	-	TRBJ1-4	TGCAGCGTGAGGACAGCCTTTCGAGAAAAACTGTTTTTT	CSVRTAFREKLFF
TRBV5-1	-	TRBD2	TRBJ2-1	TGCGCCAGCAGCTTGGAGGGCAGCGGGAGTTCTGAGCAGTTCTTC	CASSLEGSGSSEQFF
TRBV30	-	-	TRBJ1-2	TGTGCCTGGAGTCCAGGCCGGGACACCTATGGCTACACCTTC	CAWSPGRDTYGYTF
TRBV4-2	-	TRBD1	TRBJ2-6	TGTGCCAGCAGCCAACCCGGGACAGGGGCCTCTGGGGCCAACGTCCTGACTTTC	CASSQPGTGASGANVLTF
TRBV18	-	TRBD1	TRBJ1-2	TGTGCCAGCTCCCTCACCCGGGACAGGGGTGGATCCGTATCTGGCTACACCTTC	CASSLTRDRGGSVSGYTF
TRBV7-9	-	TRBD1	TRBJ1-2	TGTGCCAGCAAGTACGGGGACAGCTTCTATGGCTACACCTTC	CASKYGDSFYGYTF
TRBV19	-	-	TRBJ2-3	TGTGCCAGTAGGATCGGAGCGGTAAGCACAGATACGCAGTATTTT	CASRIGAVSTDTQYF
TRBV25-1	once	TRBD2	TRBJ2-5	TGTGCCAGCAGTGAAAGCCTAGCGGGAATGTACCAAGAGACCCAGTACTTC	CASSESLAGMYQETQYF
TRBV11-2	-	-	TRBJ1-5	TGTGCCAGCAGCTTAGGCCCAATGACACCTCAGCATTTT	CASSLGPMTPQHF
TRBV2	-	-	TRBJ2-7	TGTGCCAGCAGTTTACTTAGCTACGAGCAGTACTTC	CASSLLSYEQYF
TRBV3-1/TRBV3-2	-	-	TRBJ1-2	TGTGCCAGCAGCCAAGGGCTCGGGATCGGCTACACCTTC	CASSQGLGIGYTF
TRBV7-9	-	TRBD2	TRBJ2-3	TGTGCCAGCAGCTTAGAGTCCCTAAGCGGGGCAAAGGGTACAGATACGCAGTATTTT	CASSLESLSGAKGTDTQYF
TRBV6-1	-	TRBD1	TRBJ1-2	TGTGCCAGCAGTGAAGCGGGGACAGGCCTCTATGGCTACACCTTC	CASSEAGTGLYGYTF
TRBV27	-	TRBD1	TRBJ1-2	TGTGCCAGCAGTTTATTGGGGGACAGGGACGGTGGCTACACCTTC	CASSLLGDRDGGYTF
TRBV28	-	TRBD1	TRBJ1-5	TGTGCCAGCAGCTGGGGACAGGGGCGCAATCAGCCCCAGCATTTT	CASSWGQGRNQPQHF
TRBV10-3	-	TRBD2	TRBJ2-7	TGTGCCATCAGTTCGGCCGGGACTAGCCCTGAGGAGCAGTACTTC	CAISSAGTSPEEQYF
TRBV19	once	TRBD2	TRBJ2-1	TGTGCCAGTAGTATCATGACTAGCGGGGACAATGAGCAGTTCTTC	CASSIMTSGDNEQFF
TRBV9	-	TRBD1	TRBJ2-3	TGTGCCAGCAGCACCGGACAGGGGATTCCGAGCACAGATACGCAGTATTTT	CASSTGQGIPSTDTQYF
TRBV7-2	-	-	TRBJ1-5	TGTGCCAGCAGCTTAGAGTTCGCGGGGTCCCAGCATTTT	CASSLEFAGSQHF
TRBV27	-	-	TRBJ2-2	TGTGCCAGCACCTACTCCTGGGGGGAGACAAGGGGCGGGGAGCTGTTTTTT	CASTYSWGETRGGELFF
TRBV18	-	-	TRBJ2-3	TGTGCCAGCTCGATGCAGGCCACAGATACGCAGTATTTT	CASSMQATDTQYF
TRBV19	-	TRBD2	TRBJ2-1	TGTGCCAGTAGTATAGGGGGTAGCGGGAGTAATGAGCAGTTCTTC	CASSIGGSGSNEQFF
TRBV24-1	-	TRBD2	TRBJ2-1	TGTGCCACCGCCCTTTGGGGGGGGGATGAGCAGTTCTTC	CATALWGGDEQFF
TRBV24-1	-	TRBD1	TRBJ1-2	TGTGCCACCAGTGATACAGGGGAGGGCTACACCTTC	CATSDTGEGYTF
TRBV6-5	-	-	TRBJ1-6	TGTGCCAGCAGTTATAACAGGAATTCACCCCTCCACTTT	CASSYNRNSPLHF
TRBV11-2	-	TRBD2	TRBJ2-1	TGTGCCAGCAGCTTAGAAGTTGGCGGGCTAGCGGGAGGGGGTGCGTTCTTC	CASSLEVGGLAGGGAFF
TRBV7-2	-	-	TRBJ2-1	TGTGCCAGCAGCACCCGACTCCTCTCCCCCATATACAATGAGCAGTTCTTC	CASSTRLLSPIYNEQFF
TRBV5-4	few	-	TRBJ1-5	TGTGCCAGCAGCTTGGTTGGGGGCCGGCAGCATTTT	CASSLVGGRQHF
TRBV2	-	TRBD1	TRBJ1-2	TGTGCCAGCAGTGTTACGGGACAGGGGACCTGGGATGGCTACACCTTC	CASSVTGQGTWDGYTF
TRBV6-5	-	TRBD1	TRBJ1-2	TGTGCCAGCAGTTACTTCAGACAGGGTCCTAACTATGGCTACACCTTC	CASSYFRQGPNYGYTF
TRBV11-2	-	TRBD1	TRBJ2-1	TGTGCCAGCAGCTTAGGACCGGGGACAGGGGGCTATGAGCAGTTCTTC	CASSLGPGTGGYEQFF
TRBV29-1	-	TRBD1	TRBJ2-7	TGCAGCGTTGTAGATCTTGGGACAGCTTACGAGCAGTACTTC	CSVVDLGTAYEQYF
TRBV12-5	once	-	TRBJ2-3	TGTGCTAGTGGTTTGGACAGTCTCCCCGCAGATACGCAGTATTTT	CASGLDSLPADTQYF
TRBV5-6	-	TRBD2	TRBJ2-7	TGTGCCAGCAGCTTGGTGCGGGAGGGTTACGAGCAGTACTTC	CASSLVREGYEQYF